The 3 T cell receptor beta chains listed next were all sequenced from one sample in a study of metastatic and nonmetastatic thyroid tumors. None of the patients had undergone any treatment ahead of thyroid surgery. TCRdb re-called clones from the PCR reads using MiXCR. The sample holds around 28,000 clones, 10% to 15% seen once. Material for sequencing was blood. The receptors were sampled from a female donor with papillary thyroid cancer or a benign thyroid nodule (not recorded which). Some clones in this sample may be carry-over from other donors' samples.

This clone has ten or more counts. A much larger clone sits a single nucleotide away, making a read error possible. Other nucleotide sequences from this sample produce the same CDR3. The genes are TRBV12-3 or TRBV12-4 and TRBJ2-2; D is ambiguous. The CDR3 totals 17 residues. The CDR3 loop reads CASSLVVLGPIAGELFF. The CDR3 DNA reads TGTGCCAGCAGCTTAGTAGTTTTAGGGCCCATTGCCGGGGAGCTGTTTTTT.

Worth noting for this clone: The germline gene is not matched at one end of the junction; a read error may be the cause. CDR3 amino acids: CASMEGAPLSGANVLTF. In DNA, the CDR3 is TGTGCCAGTATGGAAGGGGCCCCCCTCTCTGGGGCCAACGTCCTTACTTTC. The V and J genes are TRBV19 and TRBJ2-6, with a weak D call TRBD1 (5 bases). The CDR3 contains 17 residues. CDR1 is LNHDA and CDR2 is SQIVND in the germline V gene (reference sequence).

About this clone itself: A much larger clone differs from this one at a single base, so this may be a read error. Different DNA sequences within this sample yield the same CDR3. The chain recombines TRBV27 with TRBJ2-5; D might be TRBD1 or TRBD2, each matching 5 bases. Per germline, CDR1 MNHEY and CDR2 SMNVEV (reference sequence). CDR3 length: 15 residues. V dropped 4 bases and J dropped 5 bases, with 17 bases sitting between them. CDR3 nucleotides: TGTGCCAGCAGTTCAGGAGGCAGGGCCGAGGAGACCCAGTACTTC. Translation gives CASSSGGRAEETQYF.